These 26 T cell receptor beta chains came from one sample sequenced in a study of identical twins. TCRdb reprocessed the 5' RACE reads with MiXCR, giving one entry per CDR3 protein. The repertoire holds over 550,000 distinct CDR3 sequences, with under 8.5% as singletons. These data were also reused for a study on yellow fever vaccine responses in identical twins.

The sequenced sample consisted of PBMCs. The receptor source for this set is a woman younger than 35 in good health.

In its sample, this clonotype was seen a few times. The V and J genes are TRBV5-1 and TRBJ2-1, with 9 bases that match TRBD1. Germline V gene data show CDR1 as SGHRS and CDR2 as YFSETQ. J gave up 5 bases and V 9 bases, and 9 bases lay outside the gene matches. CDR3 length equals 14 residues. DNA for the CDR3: TGCGCCACCGCCCCGGGACAGGGTAACAATGAGCAGTTCTTC. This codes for CATAPGQGNNEQFF.

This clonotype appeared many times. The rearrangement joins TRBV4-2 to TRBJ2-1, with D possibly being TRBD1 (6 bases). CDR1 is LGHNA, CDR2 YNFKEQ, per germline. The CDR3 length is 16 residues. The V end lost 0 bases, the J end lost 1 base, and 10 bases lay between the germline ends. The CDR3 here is CASSQDMQGSYNEQFF. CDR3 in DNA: TGTGCCAGCAGCCAAGATATGCAGGGGTCCTACAATGAGCAGTTCTTC.

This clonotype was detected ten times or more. CDR3 DNA sequence: TGCAGCGTTGAAAAGTCGAGGGGTGAGACCCAGTACTTC. Encoded protein: CSVEKSRGETQYF. This sequence joins TRBV29-1 and TRBJ2-5, with D possibly called TRBD1 or TRBD2 (5 bases each). V lost 2 bases and J 5 bases, leaving 12 bases between the germline ends. This CDR3 has 13 residues. The germline V gene encodes CDR1 SQVTM and CDR2 ANQGSEA.

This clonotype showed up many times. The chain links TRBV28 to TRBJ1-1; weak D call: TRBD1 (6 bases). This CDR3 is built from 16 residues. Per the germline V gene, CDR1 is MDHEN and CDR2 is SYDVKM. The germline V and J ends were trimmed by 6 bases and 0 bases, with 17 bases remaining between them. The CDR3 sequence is CASSPWEGDLNTEAFF. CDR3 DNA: TGTGCCAGCAGCCCCTGGGAGGGGGACCTGAACACTGAAGCTTTCTTT. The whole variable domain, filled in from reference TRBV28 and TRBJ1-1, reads DVKVTQSSRYLVKRTGEKVFLECVQDMDHENMFWYRQDPGLGLRLIYFSYDVKMKEKGDIPEGYSVSREKKERFSLILESASTNQTSMYLCASSPWEGDLNTEAFFGQGTRLTVV.

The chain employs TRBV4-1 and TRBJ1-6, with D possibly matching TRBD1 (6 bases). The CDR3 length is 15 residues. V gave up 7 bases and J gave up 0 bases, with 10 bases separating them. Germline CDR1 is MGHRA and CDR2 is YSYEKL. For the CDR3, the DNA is TGCGCCAGCACGGAAGGGGGCTCCTATAATTCACCCCTCCACTTT. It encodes CASTEGGSYNSPLHF.

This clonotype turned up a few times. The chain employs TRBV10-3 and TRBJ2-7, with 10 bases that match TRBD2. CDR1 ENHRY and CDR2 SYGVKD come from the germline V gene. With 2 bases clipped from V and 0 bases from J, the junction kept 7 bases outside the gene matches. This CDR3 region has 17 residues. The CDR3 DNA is TGTGCCATCAGTGAGGGAGTAGCGGGAGGCCACTCCTACGAGCAGTACTTC. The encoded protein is CAISEGVAGGHSYEQYF.

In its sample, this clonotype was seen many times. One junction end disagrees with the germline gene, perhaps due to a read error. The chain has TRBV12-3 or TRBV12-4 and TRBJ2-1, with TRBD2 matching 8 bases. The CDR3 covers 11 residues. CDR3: CASRLAGEQFF. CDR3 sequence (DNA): TGTGCCAGCAGGTTAGCGGGAGAGCAGTTCTTC.

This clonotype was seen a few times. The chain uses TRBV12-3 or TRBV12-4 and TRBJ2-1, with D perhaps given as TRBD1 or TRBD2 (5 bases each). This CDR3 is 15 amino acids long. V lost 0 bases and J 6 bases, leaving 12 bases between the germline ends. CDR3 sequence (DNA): TGTGCCAGCAGTTTAGCGCGAAGGGACGCCAATGAGCAGTTCTTC. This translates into CASSLARRDANEQFF.

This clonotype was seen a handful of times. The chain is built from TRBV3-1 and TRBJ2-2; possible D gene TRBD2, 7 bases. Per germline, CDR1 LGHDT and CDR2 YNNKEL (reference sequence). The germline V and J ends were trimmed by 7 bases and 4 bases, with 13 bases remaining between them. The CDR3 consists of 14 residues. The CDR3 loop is CASTPGGPTGELFF. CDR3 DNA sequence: TGTGCCAGCACCCCCGGGGGGCCCACCGGGGAGCTGTTTTTT.

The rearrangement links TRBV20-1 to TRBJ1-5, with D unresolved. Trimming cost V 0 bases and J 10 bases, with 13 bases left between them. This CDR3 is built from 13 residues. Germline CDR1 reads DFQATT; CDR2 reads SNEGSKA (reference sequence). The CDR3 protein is CSARDSSGLPQHF. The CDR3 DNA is TGCAGTGCTAGAGATTCATCCGGGCTCCCCCAGCATTTT.

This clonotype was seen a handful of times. CDR3 protein: CASSLTGDRGAYEQYF. The DNA of the CDR3 is TGTGCCAGCAGCTTAACGGGGGACAGGGGAGCCTACGAGCAGTACTTC. The chain uses TRBV11-2 and TRBJ2-7, with 10 bases fitting TRBD1. In germline, CDR1 is SGHAT, CDR2 FQNNGV. The CDR3 has 16 residues. V dropped 2 bases and J dropped 2; count of bases not matched to a gene: 6.

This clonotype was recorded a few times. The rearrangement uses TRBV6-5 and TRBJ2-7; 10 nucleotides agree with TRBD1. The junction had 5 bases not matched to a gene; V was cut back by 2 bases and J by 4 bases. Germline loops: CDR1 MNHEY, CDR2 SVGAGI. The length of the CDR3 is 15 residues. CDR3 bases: TGTGCCAGCAGTTACGCCCGGGACAGGGGTTACGAGCAGTACTTC. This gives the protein CASSYARDRGYEQYF.

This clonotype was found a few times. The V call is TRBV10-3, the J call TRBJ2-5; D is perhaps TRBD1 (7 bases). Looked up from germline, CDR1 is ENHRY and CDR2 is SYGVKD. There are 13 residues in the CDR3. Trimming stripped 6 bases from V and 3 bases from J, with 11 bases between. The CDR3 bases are TGTGCCATCAGGGAGGGACAGAAAGAGACCCAGTACTTC. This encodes CAIREGQKETQYF.

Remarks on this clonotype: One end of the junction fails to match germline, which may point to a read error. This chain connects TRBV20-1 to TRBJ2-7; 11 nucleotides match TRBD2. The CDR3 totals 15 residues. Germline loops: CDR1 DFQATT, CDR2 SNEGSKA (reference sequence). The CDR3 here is CCASGGTSGPYEQYF. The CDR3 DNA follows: TGCTGTGCTAGCGGCGGGACTAGCGGCCCCTACGAGCAGTACTTC.

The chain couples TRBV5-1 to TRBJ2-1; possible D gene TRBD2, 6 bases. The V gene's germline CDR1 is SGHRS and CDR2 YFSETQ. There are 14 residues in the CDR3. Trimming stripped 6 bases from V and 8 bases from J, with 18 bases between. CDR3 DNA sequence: TGCGCCAGCAACGCCGCCCGTCCGGGAGATGAGCAGTTCTTC. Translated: CASNAARPGDEQFF.

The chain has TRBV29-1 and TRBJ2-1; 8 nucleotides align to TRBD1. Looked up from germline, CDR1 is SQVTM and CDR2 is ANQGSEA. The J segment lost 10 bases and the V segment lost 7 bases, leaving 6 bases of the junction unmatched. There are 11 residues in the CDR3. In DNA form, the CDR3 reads TGCAGCGCAACAGGGGGTGGGGAGCAGTTCTTC. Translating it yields CSATGGGEQFF.

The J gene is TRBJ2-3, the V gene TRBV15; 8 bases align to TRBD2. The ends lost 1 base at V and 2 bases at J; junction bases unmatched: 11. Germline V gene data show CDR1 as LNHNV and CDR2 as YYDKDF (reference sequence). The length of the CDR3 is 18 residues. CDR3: CATSRGRGGGGNTDTQYF. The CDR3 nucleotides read TGTGCCACCAGCAGAGGCCGGGGGGGCGGAGGGAACACAGATACGCAGTATTTT.

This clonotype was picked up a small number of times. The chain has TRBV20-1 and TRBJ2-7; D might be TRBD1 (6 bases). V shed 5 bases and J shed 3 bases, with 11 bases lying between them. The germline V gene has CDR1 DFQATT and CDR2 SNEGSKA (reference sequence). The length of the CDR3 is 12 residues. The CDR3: CSAALQGYEQYF. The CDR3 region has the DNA TGCAGTGCTGCCCTACAGGGCTACGAGCAGTACTTC.

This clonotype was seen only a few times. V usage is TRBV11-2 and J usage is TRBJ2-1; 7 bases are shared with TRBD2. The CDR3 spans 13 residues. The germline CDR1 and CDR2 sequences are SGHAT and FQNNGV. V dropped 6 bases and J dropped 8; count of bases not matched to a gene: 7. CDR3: CASSLGLVDEQFF. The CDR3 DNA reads TGTGCCAGCAGTCTTGGACTAGTCGATGAGCAGTTCTTC.

The CDR3 sequence: CASSQDRLGLASSTDTQYF. In DNA, the CDR3 is TGCGCCAGCAGCCAAGATCGTTTGGGGCTAGCGTCTAGCACAGATACGCAGTATTTT. The chain uses TRBV4-1 and TRBJ2-3; D might be TRBD2 (6 bases). The CDR3 spans 19 residues. Germline V gene lookup returns CDR1 MGHRA and CDR2 YSYEKL. V lost 0 bases, J lost 0 bases, and 19 bases lay in between.

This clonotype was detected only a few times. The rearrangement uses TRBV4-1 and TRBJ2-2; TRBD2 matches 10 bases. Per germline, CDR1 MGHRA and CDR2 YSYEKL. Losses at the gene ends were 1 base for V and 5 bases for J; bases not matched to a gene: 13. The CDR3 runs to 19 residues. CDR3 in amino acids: CASSQGALAGGPMTGELFF. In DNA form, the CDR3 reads TGCGCCAGCAGCCAAGGGGCTTTAGCGGGGGGCCCCATGACCGGGGAGCTGTTTTTT.

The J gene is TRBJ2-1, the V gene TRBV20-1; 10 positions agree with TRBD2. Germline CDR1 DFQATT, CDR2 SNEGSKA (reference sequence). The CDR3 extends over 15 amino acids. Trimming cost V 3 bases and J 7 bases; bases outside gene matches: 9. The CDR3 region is CSASPLAGEANEQFF. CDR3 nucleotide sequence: TGCAGTGCTAGCCCCCTAGCGGGAGAAGCGAATGAGCAGTTCTTC.

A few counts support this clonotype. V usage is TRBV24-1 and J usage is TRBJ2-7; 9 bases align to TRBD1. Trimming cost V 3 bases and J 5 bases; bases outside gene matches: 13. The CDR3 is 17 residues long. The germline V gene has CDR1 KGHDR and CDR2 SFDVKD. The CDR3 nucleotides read TGTGCCACCAGTGATAGAGCAGAGGGACAGGGAAGCCACGAGCAGTACTTC. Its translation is CATSDRAEGQGSHEQYF.

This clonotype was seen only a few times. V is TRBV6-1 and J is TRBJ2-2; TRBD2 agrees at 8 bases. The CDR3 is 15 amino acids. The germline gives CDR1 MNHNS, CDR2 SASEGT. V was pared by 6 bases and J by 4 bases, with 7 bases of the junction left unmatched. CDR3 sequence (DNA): TGTGCCAGCAGGGGACTAGAAAGACCCACCGGGGAGCTGTTTTTT. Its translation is CASRGLERPTGELFF.

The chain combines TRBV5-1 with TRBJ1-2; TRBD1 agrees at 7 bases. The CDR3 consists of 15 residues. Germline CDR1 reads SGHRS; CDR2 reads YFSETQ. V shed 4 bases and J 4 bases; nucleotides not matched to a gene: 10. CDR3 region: CASSTRQGAGYGYTF. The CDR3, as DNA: TGCGCCAGCAGCACCCGACAGGGAGCCGGCTATGGCTACACCTTC. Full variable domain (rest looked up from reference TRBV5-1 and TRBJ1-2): KAGVTQTPRYLIKTRGQQVTLSCSPISGHRSVSWYQQTPGQGLQFLFEYFSETQRNKGNFPGRFSGRQFSNSRSEMNVSTLELGDSALYLCASSTRQGAGYGYTFGSGTRLTVV.

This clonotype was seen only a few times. CDR3 amino acids: CASVQAARREQYF. In DNA form, the CDR3 reads TGTGCCAGCGTGCAGGCAGCCCGACGCGAGCAGTACTTC. The J gene is TRBJ2-7, the V gene TRBV28; D is undetermined. CDR3 length: 13 amino acids. Germline CDR1 MDHEN, CDR2 SYDVKM. Trimming left V 8 bases short and J 6 bases short, with 17 bases between.